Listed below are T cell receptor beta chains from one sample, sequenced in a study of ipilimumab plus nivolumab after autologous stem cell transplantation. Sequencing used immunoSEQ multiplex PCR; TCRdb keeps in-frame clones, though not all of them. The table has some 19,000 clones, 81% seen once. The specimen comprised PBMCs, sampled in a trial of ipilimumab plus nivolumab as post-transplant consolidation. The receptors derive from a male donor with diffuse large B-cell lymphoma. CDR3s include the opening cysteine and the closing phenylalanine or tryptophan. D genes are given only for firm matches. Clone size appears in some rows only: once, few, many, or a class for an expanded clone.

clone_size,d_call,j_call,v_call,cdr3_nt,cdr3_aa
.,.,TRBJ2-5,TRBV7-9,TGTGCCAGCAGCTTAGAAGGCATCGCCTCGTACCAAGAGACCCAGTACTTC,CASSLEGIASYQETQYF
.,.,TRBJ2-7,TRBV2,TGTGCCAGCAGCAGCCAGGGGTCCCCCCCGAACGAGCAGTACTTC,CASSSQGSPPNEQYF
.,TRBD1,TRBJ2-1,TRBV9,TGTGCCAGCAGCGCCTCCGGGACAGGGATCTACAATGAGCAGTTCTTC,CASSASGTGIYNEQFF
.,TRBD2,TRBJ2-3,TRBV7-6,TGTGCCAGCAGCTCGGGACTAGCGGGGGCTAGCACAGATACGCAGTATTTT,CASSSGLAGASTDTQYF
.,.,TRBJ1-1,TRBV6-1,TGTGCCAGCAGTGAAAGGCTAACTGAAGCTTTCTTT,CASSERLTEAFF
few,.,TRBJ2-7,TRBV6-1,TGTGCCAGCAGGAGGGGGAGCTCCTACGAGCAGTACTTC,CASRRGSSYEQYF
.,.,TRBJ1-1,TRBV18,TGTGCCAGCTCACCACCAGGGCGCACTGAAGCTTTCTTT,CASSPPGRTEAFF
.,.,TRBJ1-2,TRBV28,TGTGCCAGCAGTTTACTAGGATATGGCTACACCTTC,CASSLLGYGYTF
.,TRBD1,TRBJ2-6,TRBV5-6,TGTGCCAGCAGCTCGGACAGGGGATTCTCTGGGGCCAACGTCCTGACTTTC,CASSSDRGFSGANVLTF
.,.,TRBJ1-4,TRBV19,TGTGCCAGTAGTATAGCGGGGAGGGAGAATGAAAAACTGTTTTTT,CASSIAGRENEKLFF
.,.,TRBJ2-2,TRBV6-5,TGTGCCAGCAGAAGACAGGGCGGGGTCGGGGAGCTGTTTTTT,CASRRQGGVGELFF
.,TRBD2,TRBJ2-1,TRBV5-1,TGCGCCAGCAGCCTAACCCGGGGGGGCCCCTACAATGAGCAGTTCTTC,CASSLTRGGPYNEQFF
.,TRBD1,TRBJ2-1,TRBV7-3,TGTGCCAGCAGCCCGAATCAGGGGGCGGATGAGCAGTTCTTC,CASSPNQGADEQFF
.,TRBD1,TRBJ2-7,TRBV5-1,TGCGCCAGCAGCATAGGGGACAGGGGCCTTCGGGCCGAGCAGTACTTC,CASSIGDRGLRAEQYF
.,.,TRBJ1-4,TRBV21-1,TGTGCCAGCAGCAAGGTAGGGGGTCCTAATGAAAAACTGTTTTTT,CASSKVGGPNEKLFF
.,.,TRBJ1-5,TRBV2,TGTGCCAGCAGTGAACGGGGACGTCAGCCCCAGCATTTT,CASSERGRQPQHF
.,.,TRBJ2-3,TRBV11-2,TGTGCCAGCAGCTTAGGTGGAAGCATAGGGCAGTATTTT,CASSLGGSIGQYF
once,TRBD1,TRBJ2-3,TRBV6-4,TGTGCCAGCAGTGAAGACAGGGCAAATACGCAGTATTTT,CASSEDRANTQYF
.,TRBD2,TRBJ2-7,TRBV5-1,TGCGCCAGCAGTCCTAGAGCGGGGAGCTCCTACGAGCAGTACTTC,CASSPRAGSSYEQYF
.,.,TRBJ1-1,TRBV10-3,TGTGCCATCAGAGACACTTGGGACACTGAAGCTTTCTTT,CAIRDTWDTEAFF
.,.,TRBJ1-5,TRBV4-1,TGCGCCAGCAGCCAAGTAACGCGCTCCAAGGGGACCCAAGGACAGCCCCAGCATTTT,CASSQVTRSKGTQGQPQHF
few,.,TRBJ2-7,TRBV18,TGTGCCAGCTCACCACTGACAGCTGACCGGTTGCAGTACTTC,CASSPLTADRLQYF
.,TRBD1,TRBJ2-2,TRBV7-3,TGTGCCAGCAGCCAGGGGACAGCCACAACCGGGGAGCTGTTTTTT,CASSQGTATTGELFF
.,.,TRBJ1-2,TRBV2,TGTGCCAGCAGTCCTGACAGTAACTATGGCTACACCTTC,CASSPDSNYGYTF
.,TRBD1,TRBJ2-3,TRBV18,TGTGCCAGCTCTCGTACCGGGACAGCGACAGATACGCAGTATTTT,CASSRTGTATDTQYF
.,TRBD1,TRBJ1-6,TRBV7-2,TGTGCCAGCAGCTTAGTCGGACAGGGGGCTTCTAATTCACCCCTCCACTTT,CASSLVGQGASNSPLHF
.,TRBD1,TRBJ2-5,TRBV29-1,TGCAGCGCGGGGGACAGGCAAGAGACCCAGTACTTC,CSAGDRQETQYF
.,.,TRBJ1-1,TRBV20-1,TGCAGTGCTCCCAATCCAGGCTTCTTT,CSAPNPGFF
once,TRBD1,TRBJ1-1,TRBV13,TGTGCCAGCAGCTTAGTACAGGGGACCATGAACACTGAAGCTTTCTTT,CASSLVQGTMNTEAFF
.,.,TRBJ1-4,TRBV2,TGTGCCAGCAGGGATTGGATGGGACAACTGTTTTTT,CASRDWMGQLFF
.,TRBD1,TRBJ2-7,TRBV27,TGTGCCAGCAGGACCCGGGACAGGGTCTACGAGCAGTACTTC,CASRTRDRVYEQYF
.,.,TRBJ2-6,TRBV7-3,TGTGCCAGCAGCTCCCAGACAGCTGGGGCCAACGTCCTGACTTTC,CASSSQTAGANVLTF